These T cell receptor beta chains were read from a single sample in a study of OX40 agonist ivuxolimab in advanced cancers. The table came from immunoSEQ multiplex PCR; TCRdb's copy has only in-frame clones and leaves some out. This table has over 95,000 clones, roughly 91% appearing once. Sequencing was performed on CD4+ or CD8+ T cells sorted from blood, taken in a trial of the OX40 agonist ivuxolimab. These receptors all come from an adult with an advanced solid tumor such as melanoma, head and neck, liver or kidney cancer. Both conserved end residues are part of each CDR3. The D gene is left open where the match is weak. Clone size is given for some rows only: seen once, a few or many times, or a class if the clone is expanded.

D	size	J	V	DNA	CDR3
-	-	TRBJ1-1	TRBV5-6	TGTGCCAGCAGCTTATTTACGGGGTTTAAAACTGAAGCTTTCTTT	CASSLFTGFKTEAFF
-	-	TRBJ2-7	TRBV7-2	TGTGCCAGCAGCTTATCTGGGGCGGGTCCCTACGAGCAGTACTTC	CASSLSGAGPYEQYF
-	-	TRBJ2-1	TRBV7-2	TGTGCCAGCAGCTTAGGTTTAGCGTACAATGAGCAGTTCTTC	CASSLGLAYNEQFF
-	-	TRBJ1-2	TRBV9	TGTGCCAGCAGCTCCCAGCCTAACAGTGCGGGCTACACCTTC	CASSSQPNSAGYTF
-	-	TRBJ1-1	TRBV28	TGTGCCAGCAGTACGAGAGTCGGGGGATGGAACACTGAAGCTTTCTTT	CASSTRVGGWNTEAFF
-	-	TRBJ2-1	TRBV25-1	TGTGCCAGCAGTGAGGCGGGGATTCCCGGGGATGAGCAGTTCTTC	CASSEAGIPGDEQFF
-	-	TRBJ2-1	TRBV12-2	TGTGCAAGTCGCTTAGGGGGGCTAGCGGGAGGCGGGGACAATGAGCAGTTCTTC	CASRLGGLAGGGDNEQFF
-	once	TRBJ1-5	TRBV7-9	TGTGCCAGCAGTCCGGGGCCCGGGAGGAATCAGCCCCAGCATTTT	CASSPGPGRNQPQHF
-	-	TRBJ1-2	TRBV6-1	TGTGCCAGCAGTGAGCCGCCCGGGGCGCTGGGCTACACCTTC	CASSEPPGALGYTF
-	-	TRBJ1-1	TRBV6-6	TGTGCCAGCAGTTACTCCTTGACAGGTGAAGCTTTCTTT	CASSYSLTGEAFF